This entry concerns a single T cell receptor beta chain. This CDR3 is built from 15 residues. Trimming cost V 4 bases and J 4 bases, with 15 bases left between them. CDR1 SGHNT and CDR2 YYREEE come from the germline V gene (reference sequence). This record comes from a study of blood T cell repertoires in COVID-19. Method: immunoSEQ multiplex PCR; TCRdb's copy keeps in-frame clones and lacks some. This table has 250,000 to 350,000 clones, roughly 89% appearing once. The sequencing input was PBMCs or T cells enriched from blood (not recorded which). This chain links TRBV5-4 with TRBJ2-1, with a possible D match to TRBD1 (6 bases). The receptor comes from a woman between 45 and 65 years old who had been exposed to COVID-19. DNA for the CDR3: TGTGCCAGCAGCAAACAGGGTTTAGGATACAATGAGCAGTTCTTC. Amino acids: CASSKQGLGYNEQFF. Filled out from reference TRBV5-4 and TRBJ2-1, the complete variable domain reads ETGVTQSPTHLIKTRGQQVTLRCSSQSGHNTVSWYQQALGQGPQFIFQYYREEENGRGNFPPRFSGLQFPNYSSELNVNALELDDSALYLCASSKQGLGYNEQFFGPGTRLTVL.